These T cell receptor beta chains were read from a single sample in a study of blood T cell repertoires in COVID-19. The data were produced by immunoSEQ multiplex PCR, yet TCRdb's version contains in-frame clones alone and is incomplete. Among around 150,000 clones listed, 80% to 90% were seen once. The sequenced sample was peripheral blood. These receptors were taken from a man between 65 and 80 years old with acute or convalescent COVID-19. Both conserved end residues are part of each CDR3. Fields, in order: J gene, D gene, clone size, V gene, CDR3 protein, CDR3 DNA. The D gene is left open where the match is weak. The size of a clone is reported for some rows only, either as once, few or many, or as a class for expanded clones.

>TRBJ1-2|TRBD1|.|TRBV24-1
CATSGRGQDYGYTF
TGTGCCACCAGTGGTAGGGGGCAGGACTATGGCTACACCTTC
>TRBJ1-1|TRBD1|.|TRBV6-6
CASSPTGGTWTEAFF
TGTGCCAGCAGTCCTACAGGGGGGACGTGGACTGAAGCTTTCTTT
>TRBJ1-4|TRBD1|.|TRBV5-4
CASSQTGGFGEKLFF
TGTGCCAGCAGCCAGACAGGGGGCTTTGGGGAAAAACTGTTTTTT
>TRBJ1-1|.|.|TRBV5-6
CASSLSGFEAFF
TGTGCCAGCAGCTTATCAGGGTTTGAAGCTTTCTTT
>TRBJ2-5|.|.|TRBV5-8
CASRFVGAVSQYF
TGTGCCAGCCGGTTTGTAGGGGCGGTGTCCCAGTACTTC
>TRBJ2-2|.|.|TRBV9
CASSVEGGTNTGELFF
TGTGCCAGCAGCGTAGAGGGTGGGACAAACACCGGGGAGCTGTTTTTT
>TRBJ1-1|TRBD1|.|TRBV2
CASSFGQANTEAFF
TGTGCCAGCAGTTTCGGACAGGCGAACACTGAAGCTTTCTTT
>TRBJ2-2|TRBD1|.|TRBV5-1
CASSLDRGLAGELFF
TGCGCCAGCAGCTTGGACAGGGGGCTGGCCGGGGAGCTGTTTTTT
>TRBJ1-1|.|once|TRBV6-5
CASSYAGTEAFF
TGTGCCAGCAGCTACGCGGGGACTGAAGCTTTCTTT
>TRBJ2-2|TRBD2|.|TRBV5-1
CASSSGLADGELFF
TGCGCCAGCAGCTCCGGACTAGCGGACGGGGAGCTGTTTTTT
>TRBJ2-1|TRBD1|.|TRBV19
CASSVTGDNEQFF
TGTGCCAGTAGTGTTACAGGGGACAATGAGCAGTTCTTC
>TRBJ2-1|TRBD1|few|TRBV29-1
CSAEGPGDRDQFF
TGCAGCGCCGAGGGCCCCGGGGACAGGGACCAGTTCTTC
>TRBJ1-1|.|.|TRBV7-2
CASSSPRGANTEAFF
TGTGCCAGCAGCTCCCCACGGGGGGCCAACACTGAAGCTTTCTTT